The subject of this entry is one T cell receptor (beta chain). What it recognizes is unknown. This sample is part of a study of somatic mutations in cytotoxic T cells in rheumatoid arthritis. Repertoires were generated with immunoSEQ multiplex PCR, while TCRdb's copy carries only in-frame clones and drops some. The top ten hold about a sixth of the sample, which has 15,000 to 20,000 clones, roughly 86% seen once. Study conclusions and caveats: A significant difference in CD8+ T-cell clonality was not found between rheumatoid arthritis patients and age-matched healthy controls. Healthy controls showed no age-related rise in CD8+ clonality, whereas rheumatoid arthritis patients did.

The junction had 5 bases not matched to a gene; V was cut back by 4 bases and J by 10 bases. CDR3 length equals 12 residues. Germline CDR1 is MNHEY and CDR2 is SVGAGI. The investigators isolated CD4+ and CD8+ cells by positive magnetic bead selection and checked their purity by flow cytometry. V is TRBV6-5 and J is TRBJ1-1; 8 positions agree with TRBD1. Material for sequencing was CD8+ T cells sorted from blood. The source is a woman in her 50s with rheumatoid arthritis. CDR3 nucleotides: TGTGCCAGCAGTTCGGACAGGGTCAGAGCTTTCTTT. The encoded protein is CASSSDRVRAFF.